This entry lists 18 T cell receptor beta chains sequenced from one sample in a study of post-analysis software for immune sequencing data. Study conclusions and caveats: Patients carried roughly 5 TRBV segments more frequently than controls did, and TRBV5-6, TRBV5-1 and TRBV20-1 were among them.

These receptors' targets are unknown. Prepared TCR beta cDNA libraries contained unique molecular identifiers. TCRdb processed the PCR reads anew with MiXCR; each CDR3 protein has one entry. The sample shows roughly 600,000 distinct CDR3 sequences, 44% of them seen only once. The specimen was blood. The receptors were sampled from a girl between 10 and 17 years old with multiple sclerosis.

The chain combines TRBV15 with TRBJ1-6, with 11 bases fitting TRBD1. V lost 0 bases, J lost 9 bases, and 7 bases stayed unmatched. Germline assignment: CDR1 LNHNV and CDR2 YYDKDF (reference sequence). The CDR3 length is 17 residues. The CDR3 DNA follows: TGTGCCACCAGCAGAGAGGGGACAGGGGGAATGTTTTCACCCCTCCACTTT. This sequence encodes CATSREGTGGMFSPLHF.

CDR3 in amino acids: CASSLGSSRDRFHHEQYF. CDR3 DNA: TGTGCCAGCAGCTTAGGGTCCTCCCGGGACAGGTTTCACCACGAGCAGTACTTC. This sequence joins TRBV7-6 and TRBJ2-7, with TRBD1 identical over 8 bases. V lost 1 base and J lost 5; bases outside the gene matches: 16. The length of the CDR3 is 18 residues. Germline V gene data show CDR1 as SGHVS and CDR2 as FNYEAQ.

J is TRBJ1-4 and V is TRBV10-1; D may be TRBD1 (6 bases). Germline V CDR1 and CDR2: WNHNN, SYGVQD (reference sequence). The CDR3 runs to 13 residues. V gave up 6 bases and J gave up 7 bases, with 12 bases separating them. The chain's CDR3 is CASSLGQSEKLFF. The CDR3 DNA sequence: TGCGCCAGCAGCCTTGGACAGTCTGAAAAACTGTTTTTT.

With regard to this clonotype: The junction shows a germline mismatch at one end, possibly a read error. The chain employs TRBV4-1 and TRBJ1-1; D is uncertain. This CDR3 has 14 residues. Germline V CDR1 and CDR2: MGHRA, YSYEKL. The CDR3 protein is CTSSLKALNTEAFF. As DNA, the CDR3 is TGCACCAGCAGCCTCAAGGCGTTGAACACTGAAGCTTTCTTT.

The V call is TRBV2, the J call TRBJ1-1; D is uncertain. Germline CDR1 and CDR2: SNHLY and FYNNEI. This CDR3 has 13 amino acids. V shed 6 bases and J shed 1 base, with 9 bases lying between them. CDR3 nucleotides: TGTGCCAGCAGGAAGACCGAGAACACTGAAGCTTTCTTT. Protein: CASRKTENTEAFF.

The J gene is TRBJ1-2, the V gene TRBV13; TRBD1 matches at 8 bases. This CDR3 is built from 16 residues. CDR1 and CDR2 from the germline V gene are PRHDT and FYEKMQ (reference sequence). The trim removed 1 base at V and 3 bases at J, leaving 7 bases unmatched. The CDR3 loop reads CASSLVSLQGDYGYTF. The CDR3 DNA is TGTGCCAGCAGCTTAGTTTCCCTACAGGGGGACTATGGCTACACCTTC.

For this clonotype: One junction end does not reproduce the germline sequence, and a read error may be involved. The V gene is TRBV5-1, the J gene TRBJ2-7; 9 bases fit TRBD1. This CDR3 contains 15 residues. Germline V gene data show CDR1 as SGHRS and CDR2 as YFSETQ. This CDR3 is CASRRDRGSSYGQYF. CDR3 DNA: TGCGCCAGCAGACGTGACAGGGGGAGCTCCTACGGGCAGTACTTC.

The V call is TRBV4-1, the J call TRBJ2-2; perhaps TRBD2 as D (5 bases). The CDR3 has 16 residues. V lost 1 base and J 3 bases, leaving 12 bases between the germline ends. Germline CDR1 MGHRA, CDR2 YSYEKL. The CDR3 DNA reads TGCGCCAGCAGCCAAGGAGGGCTTAGGGACACCGGGGAGCTGTTTTTT. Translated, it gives CASSQGGLRDTGELFF.

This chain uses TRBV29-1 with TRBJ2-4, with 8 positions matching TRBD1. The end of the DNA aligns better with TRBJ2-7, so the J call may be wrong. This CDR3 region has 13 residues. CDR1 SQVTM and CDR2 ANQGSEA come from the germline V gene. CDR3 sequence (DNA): TGCAGCCCCTGTGGTGGACAGGGTTGCGAGCAGTACTTC. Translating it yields CSPCGGQGCEQYF.

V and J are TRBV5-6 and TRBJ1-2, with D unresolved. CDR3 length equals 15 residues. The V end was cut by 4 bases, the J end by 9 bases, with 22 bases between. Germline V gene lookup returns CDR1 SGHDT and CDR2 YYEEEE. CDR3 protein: CASSRKSSGRISYTF. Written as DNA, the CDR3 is TGTGCCAGCAGCCGAAAATCGTCGGGTCGGATCAGCTACACCTTC.

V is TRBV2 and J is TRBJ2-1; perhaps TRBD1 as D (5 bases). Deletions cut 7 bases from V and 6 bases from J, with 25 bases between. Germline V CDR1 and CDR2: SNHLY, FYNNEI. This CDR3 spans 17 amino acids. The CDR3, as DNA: TGTGCCAGCATCGACCGTCTACAGGTTATATCCCGCAATGAGCAGTTCTTC. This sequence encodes CASIDRLQVISRNEQFF.

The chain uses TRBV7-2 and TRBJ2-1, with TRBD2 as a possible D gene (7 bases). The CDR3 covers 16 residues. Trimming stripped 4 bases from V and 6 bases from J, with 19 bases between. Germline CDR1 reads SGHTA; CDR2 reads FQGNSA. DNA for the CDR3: TGTGCCAGCAGCTGGTCGGGGGGCCGATCTGGCAATGAGCAGTTCTTC. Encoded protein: CASSWSGGRSGNEQFF.

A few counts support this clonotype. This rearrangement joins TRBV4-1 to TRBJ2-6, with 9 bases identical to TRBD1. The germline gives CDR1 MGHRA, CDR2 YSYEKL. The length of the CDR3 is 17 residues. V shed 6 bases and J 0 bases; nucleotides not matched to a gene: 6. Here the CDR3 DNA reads TGCGCCAGCAGACCCGGGACAGGGACCTCTGGGGCCAACGTCCTGACTTTC. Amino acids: CASRPGTGTSGANVLTF.

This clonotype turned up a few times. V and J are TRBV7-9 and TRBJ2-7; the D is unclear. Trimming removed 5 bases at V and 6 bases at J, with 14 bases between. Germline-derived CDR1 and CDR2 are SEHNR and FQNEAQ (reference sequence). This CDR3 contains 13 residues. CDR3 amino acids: CASSPPAGAEQYF. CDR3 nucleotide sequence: TGTGCCAGCAGCCCCCCCGCTGGAGCCGAGCAGTACTTC.

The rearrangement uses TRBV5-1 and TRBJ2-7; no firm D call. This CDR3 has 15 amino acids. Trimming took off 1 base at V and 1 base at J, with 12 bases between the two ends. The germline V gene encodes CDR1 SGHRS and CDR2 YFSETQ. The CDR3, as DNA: TGCGCCAGCAGCTTGACACCCCAAATATCCTACGAGCAGTACTTC. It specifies CASSLTPQISYEQYF.

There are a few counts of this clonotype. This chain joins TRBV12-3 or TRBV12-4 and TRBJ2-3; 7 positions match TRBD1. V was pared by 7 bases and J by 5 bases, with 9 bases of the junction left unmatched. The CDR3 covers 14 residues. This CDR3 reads CASNLQGSKDTQYF. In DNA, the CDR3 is TGTGCCAGCAATCTACAGGGGTCGAAAGATACGCAGTATTTT.

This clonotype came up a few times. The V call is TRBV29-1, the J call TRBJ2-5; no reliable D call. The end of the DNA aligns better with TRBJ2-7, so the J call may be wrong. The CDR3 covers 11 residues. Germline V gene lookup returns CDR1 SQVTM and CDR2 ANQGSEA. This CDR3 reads CSVGTANEQYF. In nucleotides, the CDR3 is TGCAGCGTGGGAACTGCGAACGAGCAGTACTTC.

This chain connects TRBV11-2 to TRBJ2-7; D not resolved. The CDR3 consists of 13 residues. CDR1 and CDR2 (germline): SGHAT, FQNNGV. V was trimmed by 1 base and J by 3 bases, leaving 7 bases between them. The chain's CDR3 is CASSLGGDYEQYF. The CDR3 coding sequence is TGTGCCAGCAGCTTAGGAGGTGACTACGAGCAGTACTTC. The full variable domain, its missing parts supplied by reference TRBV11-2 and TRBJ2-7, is EAGVAQSPRYKIIEKRQSVAFWCNPISGHATLYWYQQILGQGPKLLIQFQNNGVVDDSQLPKDRFSAERLKGVDSTLKIQPAKLEDSAVYLCASSLGGDYEQYFGPGTRLTVT.